A selection of T cell receptor beta chains follows, all from one sample in a study of T cells expressing NK-cell markers. One entry per CDR3 protein, without DNA, is what TCRdb gives after re-calling the 5' RACE reads. The sample has some 280,000 distinct CDR3 sequences. Sequences were obtained from blood T cells: a sorted CD56 or NKG2C T cell subset, CD4+ or CD8+ T cells, or bulk PBMC T cells (not recorded which). These receptors were collected from a young man in good health. Each CDR3 is given with its conserved first and last residue.

CDR3aa: CASSLDLGIQYF
j_gene: TRBJ2-4
v_gene: TRBV11-2

CDR3aa: CSAQEGQPQHF
j_gene: TRBJ1-5
v_gene: TRBV20-1

CDR3aa: CASSPGLKGEKLFF
j_gene: TRBJ1-4
v_gene: TRBV12-3/TRBV12-4

CDR3aa: CASSRLAGGPDEQYF
j_gene: TRBJ2-7
v_gene: TRBV6-2/TRBV6-3

CDR3aa: CASSPDVATDTQYF
j_gene: TRBJ2-3
v_gene: TRBV5-6

CDR3aa: CATSDREGSSDTQYF
j_gene: TRBJ2-3
v_gene: TRBV24-1

CDR3aa: CSVGPSTDTQYF
j_gene: TRBJ2-3
v_gene: TRBV29-1

CDR3aa: CSIKASGRETQYF
j_gene: TRBJ2-5
v_gene: TRBV29-1

CDR3aa: CSAGKGQGGQTQYF
j_gene: TRBJ2-5
v_gene: TRBV20-1

CDR3aa: CASSFAAATYEQYF
j_gene: TRBJ2-7
v_gene: TRBV12-3/TRBV12-4

CDR3aa: CASSLLASGLYNEQFF
j_gene: TRBJ2-1
v_gene: TRBV12-3/TRBV12-4

CDR3aa: CASSGTNPLSSYNEQFF
j_gene: TRBJ2-1
v_gene: TRBV27

CDR3aa: CASSFLAGVDDEQFF
j_gene: TRBJ2-1
v_gene: TRBV12-3/TRBV12-4

CDR3aa: CAISESVTGFPDTQYF
j_gene: TRBJ2-3
v_gene: TRBV10-3

CDR3aa: CASSLSQLAGGPYF
j_gene: TRBJ2-3
v_gene: TRBV7-2

CDR3aa: CSVDPRDTDTQYF
j_gene: TRBJ2-3
v_gene: TRBV29-1

CDR3aa: CSARGTLVSQETQYF
j_gene: TRBJ2-5
v_gene: TRBV20-1

CDR3aa: CASRREGGRQPQHF
j_gene: TRBJ1-5
v_gene: TRBV12-3/TRBV12-4

CDR3aa: CAIGQAGGPSDTQYF
j_gene: TRBJ2-3
v_gene: TRBV12-3/TRBV12-4

CDR3aa: CASSLGTITGELFF
j_gene: TRBJ2-2
v_gene: TRBV7-6

CDR3aa: CASSLRPWTGKDNEQFF
j_gene: TRBJ2-1
v_gene: TRBV14

CDR3aa: CASSLAKPSGLQETQYF
j_gene: TRBJ2-5
v_gene: TRBV12-3/TRBV12-4

CDR3aa: CSAGQGEAEQYF
j_gene: TRBJ2-7
v_gene: TRBV20-1

CDR3aa: CASSSRTARNTEAFF
j_gene: TRBJ1-1
v_gene: TRBV5-4

CDR3aa: CSVEVGRGKGAYEQYF
j_gene: TRBJ2-7
v_gene: TRBV29-1

CDR3aa: CASSLGQRAKNIQYF
j_gene: TRBJ2-4
v_gene: TRBV5-1

CDR3aa: CSGLAGGMNNEQFF
j_gene: TRBJ2-1
v_gene: TRBV20-1